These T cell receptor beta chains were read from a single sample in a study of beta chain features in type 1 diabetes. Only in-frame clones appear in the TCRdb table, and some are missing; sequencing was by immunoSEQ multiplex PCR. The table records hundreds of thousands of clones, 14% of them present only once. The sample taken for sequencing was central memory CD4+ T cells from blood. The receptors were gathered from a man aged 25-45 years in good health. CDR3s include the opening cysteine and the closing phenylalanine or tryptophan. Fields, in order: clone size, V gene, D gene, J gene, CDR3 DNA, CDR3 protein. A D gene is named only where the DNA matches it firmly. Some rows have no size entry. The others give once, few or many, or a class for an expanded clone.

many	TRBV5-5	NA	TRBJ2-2	TGTGCCAGCACCCTCATGTCTACGAACACCGGGGAGCTGTTTTTT	CASTLMSTNTGELFF
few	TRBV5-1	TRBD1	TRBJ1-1	TGCGCCAGCAGCTTGCCGCGACAGGGAATTGTTGAAGCTTTCTTT	CASSLPRQGIVEAFF
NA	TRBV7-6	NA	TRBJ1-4	TGTGCCAGCGCTAATATCGGGGCAGATGAAAAACTGTTTTTT	CASANIGADEKLFF
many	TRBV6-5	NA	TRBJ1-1	TGTGCCAGCAGTAAAACGAGGACTGAAGCTTTCTTT	CASSKTRTEAFF
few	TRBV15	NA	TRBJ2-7	TGTGCCACCAGCAGAGGTATGGGTCCCCTCTCCTACGAGCAGTACTTC	CATSRGMGPLSYEQYF
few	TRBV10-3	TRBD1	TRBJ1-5	TGTGCCACTCGACAGGGCGATAGCAATCAGCCCCAGCATTTT	CATRQGDSNQPQHF
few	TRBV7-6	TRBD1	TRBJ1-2	TGTGCCAGCAGCCAGTGGACAGGGTCTGGCTACACCTTC	CASSQWTGSGYTF
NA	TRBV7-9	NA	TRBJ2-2	TGTGCCAGCAGCTTAGCTGGCGGGAACACCGGGGAGCTGTTTTTT	CASSLAGGNTGELFF
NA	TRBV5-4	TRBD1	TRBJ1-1	TGTGCCAGCAGCCACCAGACAGGGCTGAACACTGAAGCTTTCTTT	CASSHQTGLNTEAFF
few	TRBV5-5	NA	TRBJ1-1	TGTGCCAGCAGCCCTCATACGAACACTGAAGCTTTCTTT	CASSPHTNTEAFF
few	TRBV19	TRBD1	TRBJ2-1	TGTGCCAGTAGCCTCCGGGACAGCTACAATGAGCAGTTCTTC	CASSLRDSYNEQFF
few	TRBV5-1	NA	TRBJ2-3	TGCGCCAGCAGCCCCCAATCGATTGGAGATACGCAGTATTTT	CASSPQSIGDTQYF
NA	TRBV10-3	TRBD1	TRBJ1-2	TGTGCCATCAGCCAGGACAGGGGCGACTATGGCTACACCTTC	CAISQDRGDYGYTF
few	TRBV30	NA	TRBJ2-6	TGTGCCTGGAGTATGGGGGCGGGGGCCAACGTCCTGACTTTC	CAWSMGAGANVLTF
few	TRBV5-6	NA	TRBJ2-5	TGTGCCAGCAGCTTGCGGCAGCCTACAGAGACCCAGTACTTC	CASSLRQPTETQYF
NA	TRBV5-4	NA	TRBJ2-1	TGTGCCAGCAGCTTGTGGGGGAGGAATGAGCAGTTCTTC	CASSLWGRNEQFF
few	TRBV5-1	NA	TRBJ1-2	TGCGCCAGCAGCCCCGGGATGGCTAACTATGGCTACACCTTC	CASSPGMANYGYTF
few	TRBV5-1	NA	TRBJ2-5	TGCGCCAGCAGCTTGACAGGGAACCACCAACAAGAGACCCAGTACTTC	CASSLTGNHQQETQYF
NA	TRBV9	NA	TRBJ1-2	TGTGCCAGCAGCCCCCGAACGAATTCCGATGGCTACACCTTC	CASSPRTNSDGYTF
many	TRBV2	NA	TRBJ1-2	TGTGCCAGCAGTCTGGGGACGTATGGCTACACCTTC	CASSLGTYGYTF
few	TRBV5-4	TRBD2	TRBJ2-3	TGTGCCAGCAGCTTAGCGGGGCCGGGGGATACGCAGTATTTT	CASSLAGPGDTQYF
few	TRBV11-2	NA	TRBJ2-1	TGTGCCAGCAGCTTAGGGTACAATGAGCAGTTCTTC	CASSLGYNEQFF